The clone carrying this T cell receptor (beta chain) was seen a handful of times. What it binds is not known. The patients, a group without prior chemotherapy, radiotherapy or other malignancies, were all node-negative on CT and PET/CT. The sample belongs to a study of prognosis after radiotherapy for stage I lung cancer. Looking at the study overall: April 2018 to early 2019 saw enrollment of stage I non-small cell lung cancer patients. Overall study results and limits: There were reportedly differences in TRBV and TRBJ gene usage between patients with and without metastases. Tumor specificity of expanded TCR clones went undetermined.

The genomic DNA TCR beta CDR3 region underwent two rounds of multiplex PCR. The first PCR round targeted every TRBV and TRBJ gene with specific primers. Each CDR3 protein gets one entry after TCRdb re-called the multiplex PCR reads with MiXCR. The profile covers around 26,000 distinct CDR3 sequences, with about 45% appearing a single time and 14% to 15% taken by the ten largest. V lost 1 base, J lost 5 bases, and 5 bases lay in between. From germline, CDR1 is SGHVS and CDR2 FNYEAQ. This CDR3 has 12 residues. This chain uses TRBV7-6 with TRBJ2-5, with D hard to call. The sequencing used PBMCs, collected before or after stereotactic body radiation therapy (not recorded which). The receptor's source is a donor over 45 with non-small cell lung cancer. CDR3 region: CASSLVWETQYF. The CDR3 DNA is TGTGCCAGCAGCTTAGTTTGGGAGACCCAGTACTTC. Full variable domain (outside the CDR3, taken from reference TRBV7-6 and TRBJ2-5): GAGVSQSPRYKVTKRGQDVALRCDPISGHVSLYWYRQALGQGPEFLTYFNYEAQQDKSGLPNDRFSAERPEGSISTLTIQRTEQRDSAMYRCASSLVWETQYFGPGTRLLVL.